Each of the 20 T cell receptor beta chains below was sequenced from the same sample in a study of Ad26.COV2.S vaccination and SARS-CoV-2 variants. The assay was immunoSEQ multiplex PCR, and TCRdb's table has in-frame clones only and misses some. The repertoire holds about 350,000 clones, with 75% to 90% as singletons. Treatment defined: around 19 received Ad26.COV2.S at low or high dose, single or two shots; roughly five received placebo; per-sample allocation not given. Following the first vaccine or placebo injection, samples were taken on day 63. Here the sequenced sample was peripheral blood, taken in a trial of Ad26.COV2.S vaccine versus placebo. These receptors originate from a person between 18 and 65 years old who received the Ad26.COV2.S COVID-19 vaccine or a placebo.

This clone was counted between two and nine times. The chain combines TRBV6-2 or TRBV6-3 with TRBJ2-1, with a possible D match to TRBD2 (6 bases). The CDR3 covers 14 residues. In germline, CDR1 is MNHEY, CDR2 SVGEGT. The V end lost 4 bases, the J end lost 7 bases, and 14 bases lay between the germline ends. CDR3 coding DNA: TGTGCCAGCAGTTGGACGGGAGAGGGGAATGAGCAGTTCTTC. Its translation is CASSWTGEGNEQFF.

The rearrangement links TRBV7-9 to TRBJ1-1; D is perhaps TRBD1 (5 bases). Germline CDR1 is SEHNR and CDR2 is FQNEAQ (reference sequence). V was trimmed by 6 bases and J by 1 base, leaving 12 bases between them. The CDR3 has 14 amino acids. In nucleotides, the CDR3 is TGTGCCAGCAGTTACTTACAGGCGAACACTGAAGCTTTCTTT. The encoded protein is CASSYLQANTEAFF. Filled out from reference TRBV7-9 and TRBJ1-1, the complete variable domain reads DTGVSQNPRHKITKRGQNVTFRCDPISEHNRLYWYRQTLGQGPEFLTYFQNEAQLEKSRLLSDRFSAERPKGSFSTLEIQRTEQGDSAMYLCASSYLQANTEAFFGQGTRLTVV.

This chain joins TRBV5-1 and TRBJ2-2, with TRBD2 identical over 14 bases. The V gene's germline CDR1 is SGHRS and CDR2 YFSETQ. This CDR3 contains 17 residues. V was clipped by 5 bases and J by 7 bases; unmatched bases: 10. The CDR3 here is CASSFAGLAGGVGELFF. CDR3 nucleotides: TGCGCCAGCAGTTTTGCCGGACTAGCGGGAGGAGTCGGGGAGCTGTTTTTT.

The chain links TRBV20-1 to TRBJ1-5, with D maybe TRBD1 (5 bases). Germline-derived CDR1 and CDR2 are DFQATT and SNEGSKA (reference sequence). The germline V and J ends were trimmed by 3 bases and 3 bases, with 12 bases remaining between them. CDR3 length: 14 amino acids. The CDR3 bases are TGCAGTGCTAGTCTCGGGGACGCCAATCAGCCCCAGCATTTT. It yields the protein CSASLGDANQPQHF.

The CDR3 nucleotides read TGTGCCACCAGCAGAGCAGGGTATACTGAAGCTTTCTTT. Translating gives CATSRAGYTEAFF. The chain couples TRBV15 to TRBJ1-1, with D tentatively TRBD1 (5 bases). Deletions cut 1 base from V and 5 bases from J, with 8 bases between. Germline values: CDR1 LNHNV, CDR2 YYDKDF (reference sequence). This CDR3 has 13 amino acids.

This clone was counted a few times. V gene TRBV14 combines with J gene TRBJ2-5; 14 bases align to TRBD2. The CDR3 covers 15 residues. Looked up from germline, CDR1 is SGHDN and CDR2 is FVKESK. The V segment lost 4 bases and the J segment 4 bases; nucleotides outside the gene matches: 2. The CDR3 bases are TGTGCCAGCAGCCGGACTAGCGGGGGGCTAGAGACCCAGTACTTC. This translates into CASSRTSGGLETQYF. Full variable domain (remainder filled in from reference TRBV14 and TRBJ2-5): EAGVTQFPSHSVIEKGQTVTLRCDPISGHDNLYWYRRVMGKEIKFLLHFVKESKQDESGMPNNRFLAERTGGTYSTLKVQPAELEDSGVYFCASSRTSGGLETQYFGPGTRLLVL.

This sequence joins TRBV11-3 and TRBJ2-1; 14 bases are shared with TRBD2. CDR1 SGHNT and CDR2 YENEEA come from the germline V gene. The CDR3 has 17 amino acids. The V gene end was trimmed by 5 bases and the J gene end by 5 bases; junction bases not matched to a gene: 8. This chain's CDR3 is CASSTGLAGGHNNEQFF. CDR3 sequence (DNA): TGTGCCAGCAGCACAGGACTAGCGGGAGGACACAACAATGAGCAGTTCTTC.

Details on this clone: Other DNA sequences in the same sample also yield this CDR3. The chain carries TRBV18 and TRBJ2-5, with D hard to call. V was pared by 0 bases and J by 3 bases, with 2 bases between. Germline assignment: CDR1 KGHSH and CDR2 LQKENI. This CDR3 has 12 residues. CDR3 sequence: CASSPPEETQYF. The CDR3 nucleotides are TGTGCCAGCTCACCACCAGAAGAGACCCAGTACTTC.

The chain links TRBV10-2 to TRBJ1-5, with a weak D call TRBD1 (5 bases). The germline CDR1 and CDR2 sequences are WSHSY and SAAADI. This CDR3 is 14 amino acids long. Trimming pared 7 bases from V and 1 base from J, leaving 11 bases between. This CDR3 is CASTQDRSNQPQHF. Here the CDR3 DNA reads TGCGCCAGCACCCAAGACAGAAGCAATCAGCCCCAGCATTTT.

CDR3 bases: TGCGCCAGCAGCTTGACAGGATTCGGTTCTGCGGATGGCACCTTC. This gives the protein CASSLTGFGSADGTF. The rearrangement links TRBV5-1 to TRBJ1-2, with a possible D match to TRBD1 (5 bases). Germline values: CDR1 SGHRS, CDR2 YFSETQ. V lost 1 base and J 13 bases, leaving 23 bases between the germline ends. The CDR3 totals 15 residues. The entire variable domain, with the rest obtained from reference TRBV5-1 and TRBJ1-2, is as follows: KAGVTQTPRYLIKTRGQQVTLSCSPISGHRSVSWYQQTPGQGLQFLFEYFSETQRNKGNFPGRFSGRQFSNSRSEMNVSTLELGDSALYLCASSLTGFGSADGTFGSGTRLTVV.

The rearrangement joins TRBV5-1 to TRBJ2-5, with D maybe TRBD2 (5 bases). V dropped 3 bases and J dropped 5 bases, with 17 bases sitting between them. Germline values: CDR1 SGHRS, CDR2 YFSETQ. The CDR3 consists of 15 residues. CDR3 residues: CASSYQDWRYETQYF. CDR3 DNA sequence: TGCGCCAGCAGCTATCAGGACTGGCGCTATGAGACCCAGTACTTC.

The rearrangement uses TRBV7-9 and TRBJ1-4; D remains ambiguous. This CDR3 contains 15 residues. Trimming took off 0 bases at V and 4 bases at J, with 9 bases between the two ends. CDR1 SEHNR and CDR2 FQNEAQ come from the germline V gene (reference sequence). CDR3 nucleotides: TGTGCCAGCAGCTTAGCCTGGGGAGTTAATGAAAAACTGTTTTTT. This gives the protein CASSLAWGVNEKLFF. The full variable domain, with the rest looked up from reference TRBV7-9 and TRBJ1-4, is DTGVSQNPRHKITKRGQNVTFRCDPISEHNRLYWYRQTLGQGPEFLTYFQNEAQLEKSRLLSDRFSAERPKGSFSTLEIQRTEQGDSAMYLCASSLAWGVNEKLFFGSGTQLSVL.

This clone appeared once. This chain connects TRBV19 to TRBJ1-5; D ambiguous. Trimming removed 6 bases at V and 5 bases at J, with 8 bases between. In germline, CDR1 is LNHDA, CDR2 SQIVND (reference sequence). The CDR3 loop spans 12 amino acids. The CDR3 sequence: CASRNIDQPQHF. The CDR3 coding sequence is TGTGCCAGTAGGAACATAGATCAGCCCCAGCATTTT.

A remark on this clone: The junction does not match germline at one end; this may be a read error. The chain recombines TRBV5-5 with TRBJ2-5; the match to TRBD1 covers 7 bases. Germline CDR1 reads SGHKS; CDR2 reads YYEKEE (reference sequence). The CDR3 has 15 residues. The CDR3 nucleotides are TGTGCCAGCGGCTTAGGGGGCGCTTTTAAAGAGACCCAGTACTTC. Translation: CASGLGGAFKETQYF.

This clone occurred once. The chain links TRBV5-1 to TRBJ2-3; D gene ambiguous. Trimming stripped 5 bases from V and 2 bases from J, with 15 bases between. The CDR3 is made up of 15 amino acids. The germline V gene encodes CDR1 SGHRS and CDR2 YFSETQ. CDR3 residues: CASSRSRQDTDTQYF. DNA of the CDR3: TGCGCCAGCAGTCGGAGTCGGCAGGACACAGATACGCAGTATTTT.

The V and J genes are TRBV15 and TRBJ1-1, with D perhaps TRBD1 (5 bases). This CDR3 has 14 residues. CDR1 and CDR2 from the germline V gene are LNHNV and YYDKDF (reference sequence). V was shortened by 1 base and J by 6 bases, with 12 bases between the two germline ends. In DNA form, the CDR3 reads TGTGCCACCAGCAGAGTTAGGGGAGGTTCTGAAGCTTTCTTT. As protein: CATSRVRGGSEAFF. Drawing the rest from reference TRBV15 and TRBJ1-1, the complete variable domain is DAMVIQNPRYQVTQFGKPVTLSCSQTLNHNVMYWYQQKSSQAPKLLFHYYDKDFNNEADTPDNFQSRRPNTSFCFLDIRSPGLGDTAMYLCATSRVRGGSEAFFGQGTRLTVV.

Note on this clone: Other DNA sequences of this sample code for an identical CDR3. V gene TRBV24-1 combines with J gene TRBJ1-2, with D maybe TRBD1 (5 bases). The CDR3 runs 14 residues. Trimming shortened V by 1 base and J by 2 bases, and 7 bases separated the two germline ends. The germline gives CDR1 KGHDR, CDR2 SFDVKD. The CDR3 is CATSDFDSNYGYTF. In nucleotides, the CDR3 is TGTGCCACCAGTGATTTTGACAGCAACTATGGCTACACCTTC.

This chain links TRBV28 with TRBJ1-2, with unresolved D. Germline CDR1 MDHEN, CDR2 SYDVKM. The CDR3 has 13 amino acids. V gave up 8 bases and J gave up 8 bases, with 18 bases separating them. The DNA for the CDR3 is TGTGCCAGCGGGCCGAGCCGCGGGGTGGGCTACACCTTC. Translation: CASGPSRGVGYTF.

The rearrangement uses TRBV28 and TRBJ2-1, with D unclear. The CDR3 loop spans 16 amino acids. The germline V and J ends were trimmed by 0 bases and 0 bases, with 9 bases remaining between them. Germline V gene data show CDR1 as MDHEN and CDR2 as SYDVKM. The CDR3: CASSLWSVHSYNEQFF. The CDR3 nucleotides are TGTGCCAGCAGTTTATGGTCAGTCCACTCCTACAATGAGCAGTTCTTC.

The chain couples TRBV19 to TRBJ2-1; 10 bases map to TRBD1. The V and J ends lost 6 bases and 13 bases, in that order; junction bases with no gene match: 18. The CDR3 has 16 amino acids. From germline, CDR1 is LNHDA and CDR2 SQIVND (reference sequence). This CDR3 is CASRRTWTGGSGSQFF. In nucleotides, the CDR3 is TGTGCCAGTAGGAGGACTTGGACAGGGGGATCGGGGAGCCAGTTCTTC.